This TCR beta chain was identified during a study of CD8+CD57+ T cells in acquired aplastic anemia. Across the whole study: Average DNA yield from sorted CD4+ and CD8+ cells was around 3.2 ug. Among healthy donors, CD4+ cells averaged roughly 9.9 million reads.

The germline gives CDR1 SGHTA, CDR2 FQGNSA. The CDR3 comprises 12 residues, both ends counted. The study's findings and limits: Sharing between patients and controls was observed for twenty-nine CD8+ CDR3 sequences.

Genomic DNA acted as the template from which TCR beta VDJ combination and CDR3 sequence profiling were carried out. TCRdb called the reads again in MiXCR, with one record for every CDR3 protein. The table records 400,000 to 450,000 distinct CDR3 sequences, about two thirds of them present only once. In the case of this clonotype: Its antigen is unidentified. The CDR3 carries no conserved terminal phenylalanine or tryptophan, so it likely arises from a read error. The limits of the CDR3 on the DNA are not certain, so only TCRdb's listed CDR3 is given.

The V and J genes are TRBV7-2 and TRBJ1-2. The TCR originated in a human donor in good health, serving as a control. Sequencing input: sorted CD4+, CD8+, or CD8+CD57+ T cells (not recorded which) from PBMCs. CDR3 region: CASSSGVYGYTI.